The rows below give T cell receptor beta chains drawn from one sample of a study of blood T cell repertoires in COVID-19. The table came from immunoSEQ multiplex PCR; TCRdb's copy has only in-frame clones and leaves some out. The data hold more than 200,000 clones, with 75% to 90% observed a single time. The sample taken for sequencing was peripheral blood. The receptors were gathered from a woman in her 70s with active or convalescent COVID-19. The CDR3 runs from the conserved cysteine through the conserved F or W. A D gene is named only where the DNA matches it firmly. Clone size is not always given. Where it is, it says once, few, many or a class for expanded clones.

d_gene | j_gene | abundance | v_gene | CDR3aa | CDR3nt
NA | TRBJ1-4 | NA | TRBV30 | CAWSRGFNEKLFF | TGTGCCTGGAGTCGGGGGTTTAATGAAAAACTGTTTTTT
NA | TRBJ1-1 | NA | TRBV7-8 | CASSLDGVTNTEAFF | TGTGCCAGCAGCTTAGACGGGGTTACGAACACTGAAGCTTTCTTT
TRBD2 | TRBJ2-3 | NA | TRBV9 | CASSVVGSGIADTQYF | TGTGCCAGCAGCGTAGTGGGTAGCGGGATTGCCGATACGCAGTATTTT
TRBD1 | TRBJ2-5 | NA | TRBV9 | CASSARTGVQETQYF | TGTGCCAGCAGCGCCCGGACAGGGGTCCAAGAGACCCAGTACTTC
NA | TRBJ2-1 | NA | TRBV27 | CASSPTPGSWNEQFF | TGTGCCAGCAGTCCTACCCCGGGATCTTGGAATGAGCAGTTCTTC
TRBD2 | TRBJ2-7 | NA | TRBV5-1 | CASSLGLAGEQYF | TGCGCCAGCAGCTTGGGACTAGCAGGGGAGCAGTACTTC
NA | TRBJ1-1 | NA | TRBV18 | CASSQLARGNTEAFF | TGTGCCAGCTCACAGCTCGCACGGGGGAACACTGAAGCTTTCTTT
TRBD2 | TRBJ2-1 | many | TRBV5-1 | CASSLAPSGGNEQFF | TGCGCCAGCAGCTTGGCCCCTAGCGGGGGGAATGAGCAGTTCTTC
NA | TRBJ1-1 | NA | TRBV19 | CASSASRDPGGTEAFF | TGTGCCAGTAGTGCAAGCCGGGACCCGGGAGGTACTGAAGCTTTCTTT
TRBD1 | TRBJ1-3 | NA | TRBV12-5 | CASGFVGTGGSGNTIYF | TGTGCAAGTGGTTTTGTGGGGACAGGGGGCTCTGGAAACACCATATATTTT
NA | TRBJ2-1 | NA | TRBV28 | CASSLPGHYNEQFF | TGTGCCAGCAGTTTACCCGGTCACTACAATGAGCAGTTCTTC
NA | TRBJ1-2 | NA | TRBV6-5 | CASSQQGVDYGYTF | TGTGCCAGCAGCCAACAGGGCGTCGACTATGGCTACACCTTC
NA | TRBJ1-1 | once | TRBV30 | CAWSVPGMNTEAFF | TGTGCCTGGAGTGTCCCAGGGATGAACACTGAAGCTTTCTTT
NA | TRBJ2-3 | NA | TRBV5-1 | CATRGGSTDTQYF | TGCGCCACCAGGGGGGGGAGCACAGATACGCAGTATTTT
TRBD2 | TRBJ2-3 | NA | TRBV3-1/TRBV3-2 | CASTGRGADTQYF | TGTGCCAGCACAGGGAGGGGCGCAGATACGCAGTATTTT
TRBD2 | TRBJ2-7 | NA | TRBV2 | CARRLAGGEQYF | TGTGCCAGGCGACTAGCGGGCGGGGAGCAGTACTTC
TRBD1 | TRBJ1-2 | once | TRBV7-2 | CASSLEDRLYTF | TGTGCCAGCAGCTTAGAGGACAGGCTTTACACCTTC
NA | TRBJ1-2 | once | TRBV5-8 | CASSLENRVYYGYTF | TGTGCCAGCAGCTTGGAGAACAGGGTATACTATGGCTACACCTTC
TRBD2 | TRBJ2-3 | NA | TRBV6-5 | CASSEGGTGTDTQYF | TGTGCCAGCTCCGAGGGAGGGACGGGCACAGATACGCAGTATTTT
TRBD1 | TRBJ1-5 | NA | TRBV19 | CASSMGQEQPQHF | TGTGCCAGTAGTATGGGACAGGAACAGCCCCAGCATTTT
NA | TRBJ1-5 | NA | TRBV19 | CASSPTGGNQPQHF | TGTGCCAGTAGCCCTACGGGGGGCAATCAGCCCCAGCATTTT
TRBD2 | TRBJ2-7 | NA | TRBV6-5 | CASRKTSTGVYEQYF | TGTGCCAGCAGGAAGACTAGCACGGGGGTCTACGAGCAGTACTTC
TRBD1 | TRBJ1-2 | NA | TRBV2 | CASTGQGASYGYTF | TGTGCCAGCACCGGACAGGGCGCAAGCTATGGCTACACCTTC
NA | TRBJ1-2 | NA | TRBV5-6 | CASSLRYGYTF | TGTGCCAGCAGCTTACGGTATGGCTACACCTTC
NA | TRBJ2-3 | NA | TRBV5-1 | CASSLEPRGTDTQYF | TGCGCCAGCAGCTTGGAGCCCAGGGGCACAGATACGCAGTATTTT